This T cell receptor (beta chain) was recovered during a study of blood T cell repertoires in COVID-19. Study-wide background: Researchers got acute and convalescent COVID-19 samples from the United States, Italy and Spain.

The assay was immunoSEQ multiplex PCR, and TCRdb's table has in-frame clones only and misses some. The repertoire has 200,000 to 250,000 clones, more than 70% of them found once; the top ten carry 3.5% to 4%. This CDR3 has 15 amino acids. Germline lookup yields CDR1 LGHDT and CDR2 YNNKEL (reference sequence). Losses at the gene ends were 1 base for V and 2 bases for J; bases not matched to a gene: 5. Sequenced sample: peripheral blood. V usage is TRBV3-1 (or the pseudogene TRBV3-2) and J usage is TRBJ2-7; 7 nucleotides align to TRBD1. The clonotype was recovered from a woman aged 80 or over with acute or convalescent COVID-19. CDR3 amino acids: CASSQGADRTYEQYF. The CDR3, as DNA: TGTGCCAGCAGCCAAGGAGCGGACAGGACCTACGAGCAGTACTTC.